These 19 T cell receptor beta chains share one sample of origin, sequenced in a study of cytomegalovirus exposure and HLA in healthy donors (dated 2017 in TCRdb). Libraries were built with the immunoSEQ multiplex PCR assay. A mixture of 60 forward primers for TCR Vbeta segments and 13 reverse primers for TCR Jbeta segments was used in the multiplex PCR. TCRdb carries this immuneACCESS record with in-frame sequences only. Its versions omit some clonotypes, under half of them owing to an unresolved V gene in the studies checked, with the rest unexplained. The sample table includes more than 75,000 clones. The top ten constitute about 16% of the sample. Sequenced material: PBMCs. All receptors come from a man aged 45-65 years in good health and CMV-seropositive.

This rearrangement joins TRBV6-4 to TRBJ2-1, with 7 nucleotides matching TRBD2. CDR1 MRHNA and CDR2 SNTAGT come from the germline V gene. The CDR3 runs 14 residues. V gave up 5 bases and J gave up 6 bases; unmatched junction bases: 7. The CDR3 bases are TGTGCCAGCAGTCCGGGACTACCCGGCAATGAGCAGTTCTTC. Its protein product is CASSPGLPGNEQFF.

The chain uses TRBV19 and TRBJ2-1; 7 nucleotides line up with TRBD1. CDR3 length: 14 amino acids. The V gene end was trimmed by 5 bases and the J gene end by 15 bases; junction bases not matched to a gene: 16. Germline V gene lookup returns CDR1 LNHDA and CDR2 SQIVND (reference sequence). The CDR3 spells CASSALGDRDSRFF. The CDR3 DNA sequence: TGTGCCAGTAGTGCATTGGGGGACCGGGACAGTCGGTTCTTC.

CDR3 amino acids: CASGLGGRLHEQYV. The CDR3 DNA is TGTGCCAGCGGGTTGGGTGGGAGACTCCACGAGCAGTACGTC. V gene TRBV7-9 combines with J gene TRBJ2-7; D perhaps matches TRBD2 (5 bases). Germline V lookup: CDR1 SEHNR, CDR2 FQNEAQ (reference sequence). The ends were cut back, 8 bases at V and 5 bases at J, with 19 bases in the middle. The CDR3 contains 14 residues.

The V call is TRBV27, the J call TRBJ1-1; 9 bases are shared with TRBD1. The CDR3 loop spans 15 amino acids. After removal of 5 bases from V and 3 bases from J, the junction contained 7 bases not matched to a gene. The germline gives CDR1 MNHEY, CDR2 SMNVEV (reference sequence). CDR3 protein: CASSPGTGRDTEAFF. CDR3 coding DNA: TGTGCCAGCAGTCCCGGGACAGGGAGGGACACTGAAGCTTTCTTT.

The chain carries TRBV27 and TRBJ1-2; D gene ambiguous. Trimming took 5 bases from V and 2 from J, leaving 6 bases between them. The CDR3 extends over 12 amino acids. The V gene's germline CDR1 is MNHEY and CDR2 SMNVEV (reference sequence). CDR3 nucleotides: TGTGCCAGCAGTCCGGGGAACTATGGCTACACCTTC. This encodes CASSPGNYGYTF.

V usage is TRBV4-3 and J usage is TRBJ1-2; D is undetermined. Germline values: CDR1 LGHNA, CDR2 YSLEER. The CDR3 has 14 residues. Trimming took off 0 bases at V and 4 bases at J, with 9 bases between the two ends. The CDR3 DNA reads as TGCGCCAGCAGCCAAGATGGGTCGGGCTATGGCTACACCTTC. Protein sequence: CASSQDGSGYGYTF.

The chain joins TRBV25-1 to TRBJ1-2, with TRBD1 matching over 7 bases. The CDR3 has 13 amino acids. The germline CDR1 and CDR2 sequences are MGHDK and SYGVNS. V was clipped by 2 bases and J by 7 bases; unmatched bases: 4. CDR3 protein: CASSERGHSGYTF. In DNA form, the CDR3 reads TGTGCCAGCAGTGAAAGGGGGCATTCTGGCTACACCTTC.

The V call is TRBV7-6, the J call TRBJ2-7, with 10 nucleotides matching TRBD2. The V and J ends lost 2 bases and 3 bases, in that order; junction bases with no gene match: 4. The germline V gene has CDR1 SGHVS and CDR2 FNYEAQ. This CDR3 contains 15 residues. The CDR3 region has the DNA TGTGCCAGCAGCTTATCGAGCGGGGGGGTCTACGAGCAGTACTTC. Translated: CASSLSSGGVYEQYF.

The chain joins TRBV6-6 to TRBJ2-5, with TRBD1 matching 7 bases. Germline loops: CDR1 MNHNY, CDR2 SVGAGI (reference sequence). V lost 6 bases to trimming and J lost 3 bases; unmatched junction nucleotides: 4. The CDR3 extends over 13 amino acids. CDR3 sequence (DNA): TGTGCCAGCAGGTCACAGGGGAAAGAGACCCAGTACTTC. Encoded protein: CASRSQGKETQYF.

The V and J genes are TRBV19 and TRBJ1-5; 8 nucleotides match TRBD1. CDR1 is LNHDA, CDR2 SQIVND, per germline (reference sequence). The CDR3 contains 14 residues. V was pared by 3 bases and J by 6 bases, with 4 bases of the junction left unmatched. The CDR3 spells CASSMDRVVQPQHF. The CDR3 bases are TGTGCCAGTAGTATGGACAGGGTGGTTCAGCCCCAGCATTTT.

V and J are TRBV6-1 and TRBJ2-1; 7 nucleotides agree with TRBD2. V dropped 4 bases and J dropped 8; count of bases not matched to a gene: 11. CDR3 length: 15 amino acids. CDR1 and CDR2 from the germline V gene are MNHNS and SASEGT. CDR3 DNA sequence: TGTGCCAGCAGTGCTAGGACTAGTTCGGGAGATGAGCAGTTCTTC. This sequence encodes CASSARTSSGDEQFF.

This chain uses TRBV29-1 with TRBJ2-3, with TRBD2 identical over 8 bases. Germline CDR1 and CDR2: SQVTM and ANQGSEA. V lost 7 bases, J lost 3 bases, and 9 bases stayed unmatched. This CDR3 has 14 amino acids. The chain's CDR3 is CSASAGETTDTQYF. As DNA, the CDR3 is TGCAGCGCTTCAGCGGGAGAGACGACAGATACGCAGTATTTT.

The chain links TRBV28 to TRBJ2-5; 7 bases are shared with TRBD2. The J segment lost 1 base and the V segment lost 7 bases, leaving 12 bases of the junction unmatched. This CDR3 spans 16 amino acids. The germline gives CDR1 MDHEN, CDR2 SYDVKM. CDR3 residues: CASIFTGRAPQETQYF. The CDR3, as DNA: TGTGCCAGCATTTTTACGGGGAGGGCCCCCCAAGAGACCCAGTACTTC.

The chain recombines TRBV13 with TRBJ2-6; D remains unclear. CDR3 length equals 16 residues. Germline V gene data show CDR1 as PRHDT and CDR2 as FYEKMQ (reference sequence). V shed 4 bases and J shed 1 base, with 11 bases lying between them. CDR3 nucleotides: TGTGCCAGCAGCTCCCCCACTGCGTCTGGGGCCAACGTCCTGACTTTC. Translating gives CASSSPTASGANVLTF.

J is TRBJ1-2 and V is TRBV6-5; TRBD1 aligns across 9 bases. The CDR3 spans 14 residues. Germline loops: CDR1 MNHEY, CDR2 SVGAGI. Trimming at V came to 6 bases and at J to 4 bases, leaving 6 bases not matched to a gene. CDR3 loop: CASSRTGVGYGYTF. CDR3 nucleotides: TGTGCCAGCAGCCGGACAGGGGTAGGCTATGGCTACACCTTC.

The gene calls are TRBV4-2 and TRBJ1-2, with 9 bases that match TRBD1. CDR3 size: 16 residues. The J segment lost 6 bases and the V segment lost 3 bases, leaving 11 bases of the junction unmatched. CDR1 LGHNA and CDR2 YNFKEQ come from the germline V gene. CDR3 sequence reads: CASSQAYGQGTDGYTF. Here the CDR3 DNA reads TGTGCCAGCAGCCAGGCGTACGGACAGGGGACGGATGGCTACACCTTC.

The chain combines TRBV11-2 with TRBJ2-5; perhaps TRBD2 as D (6 bases). The germline V gene has CDR1 SGHAT and CDR2 FQNNGV. The CDR3 contains 15 residues. With 4 bases removed from V and 2 bases from J, the gap between germline ends came to 14 bases. This chain's CDR3 is CASSYNDGGQETQYF. The DNA of the CDR3 is TGTGCCAGCAGCTACAACGACGGGGGACAAGAGACCCAGTACTTC.

The chain employs TRBV18 and TRBJ2-5, with 10 positions matching TRBD1. CDR1 is KGHSH, CDR2 LQKENI, per germline. This CDR3 has 15 residues. The V gene end was trimmed by 3 bases and the J gene end by 4 bases; junction bases not matched to a gene: 5. The DNA for the CDR3 is TGTGCCAGCTCACCCCGACAGGGGGCAGGAGAGACCCAGTACTTC. This codes for CASSPRQGAGETQYF. Full variable domain (missing parts from reference TRBV18 and TRBJ2-5): NAGVMQNPRHLVRRRGQEARLRCSPMKGHSHVYWYRQLPEEGLKFMVYLQKENIIDESGMPKERFSAEFPKEGPSILRIQQVVRGDSAAYFCASSPRQGAGETQYFGPGTRLLVL.

The chain recombines TRBV6-5 with TRBJ2-1; TRBD1 agrees at 8 bases. This CDR3 is built from 14 residues. CDR1 MNHEY and CDR2 SVGAGI come from the germline V gene. Germline trimming cut 5 bases from V and 9 bases from J; bases unmatched to any gene: 9. The CDR3 sequence is CASSPTGAQGEQFF. The CDR3 DNA follows: TGTGCCAGCAGTCCGACAGGGGCACAAGGTGAGCAGTTCTTC.